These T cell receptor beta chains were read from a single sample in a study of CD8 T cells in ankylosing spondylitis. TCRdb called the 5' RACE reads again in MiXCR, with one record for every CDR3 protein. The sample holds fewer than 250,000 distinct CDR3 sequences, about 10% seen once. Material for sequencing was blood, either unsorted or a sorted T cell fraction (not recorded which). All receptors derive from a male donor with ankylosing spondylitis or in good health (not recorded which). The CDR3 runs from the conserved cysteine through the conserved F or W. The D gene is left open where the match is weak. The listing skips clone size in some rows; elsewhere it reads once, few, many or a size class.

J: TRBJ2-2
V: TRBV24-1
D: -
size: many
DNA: TGTGCCACCGTATCAGCCTCCGGGGAGCTGTTTTTT
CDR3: CATVSASGELFF

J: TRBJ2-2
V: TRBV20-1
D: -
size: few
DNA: TGCAGTGCTAGAGATCGGGCAGATAACACCGGGGAGCTGTTTTTT
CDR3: CSARDRADNTGELFF

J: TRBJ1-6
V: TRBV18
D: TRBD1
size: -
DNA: TGTGCCAGCTCACCACGGGACAGCGATAATTCACCCCTCCACTTT
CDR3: CASSPRDSDNSPLHF

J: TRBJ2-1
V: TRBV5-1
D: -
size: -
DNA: TGCGCCAGCAGCCCATACAGGGAAGGTGAGCAGTTCTTC
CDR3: CASSPYREGEQFF

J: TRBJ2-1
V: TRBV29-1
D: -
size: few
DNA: TGCAGCGTTGACAGGGACTACAATGAGCAGTTCTTC
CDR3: CSVDRDYNEQFF

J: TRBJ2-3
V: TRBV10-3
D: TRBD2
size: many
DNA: TGTGCCATCAGTGAGCCTGTAGCGGGAGGTACGCAGTATTTT
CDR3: CAISEPVAGGTQYF

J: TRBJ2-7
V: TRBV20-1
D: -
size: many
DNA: TGCAGTGCTAACAAGGGGGAGGGCCTTTACGAGCAGTACTTC
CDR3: CSANKGEGLYEQYF

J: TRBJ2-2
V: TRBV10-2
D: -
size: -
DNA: TGCGCCAGCAGGCCAGGGCCCACCGGGGAGCTGTTTTTT
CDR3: CASRPGPTGELFF

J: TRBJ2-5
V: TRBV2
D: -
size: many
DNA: TGTGCCAGCAGTGAAGCTCCGACTCGGACAAGGTACCAAGAGACCCAGTACTTC
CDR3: CASSEAPTRTRYQETQYF

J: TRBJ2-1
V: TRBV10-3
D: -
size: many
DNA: TGTGCCATCAGGGAAACAGGGGGGGTGTACAATGAGCAGTTCTTC
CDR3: CAIRETGGVYNEQFF

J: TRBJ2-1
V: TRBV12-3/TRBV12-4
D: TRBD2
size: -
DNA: TGTGCCAGCAGTTTTTCGATAGCGGGCTACAATGAGCAGTTCTTC
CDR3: CASSFSIAGYNEQFF

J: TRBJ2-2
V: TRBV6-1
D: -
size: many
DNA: TGTGCCAGCAGTGATTTGGGCACCGGGGAGCTGTTTTTT
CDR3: CASSDLGTGELFF

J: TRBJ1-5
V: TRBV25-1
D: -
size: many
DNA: TGTGCCAGCAGTGGCCCTGCAGGGACTTTCGATCAGCCCCAGCATTTT
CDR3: CASSGPAGTFDQPQHF

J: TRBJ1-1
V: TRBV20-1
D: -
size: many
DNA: TGCAGTGCTGAAGGCAGGGCTAGGACTGAAGCTTTCTTT
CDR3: CSAEGRARTEAFF

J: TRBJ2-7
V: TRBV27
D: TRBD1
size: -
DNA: TGTGCCAGCAGTTTCTCGACAGGGACCTACGAGCAGTACTTC
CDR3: CASSFSTGTYEQYF

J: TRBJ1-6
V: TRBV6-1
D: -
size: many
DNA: TGTGCCAGCAGTCCCATTCCCCCCACATCGCAGGGTAATTCACCCCTCCACTTT
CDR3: CASSPIPPTSQGNSPLHF

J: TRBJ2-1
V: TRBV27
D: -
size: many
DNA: TGTGCCAGCAGTTTATCCAGAACGGGCGAGCAGTTCTTC
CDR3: CASSLSRTGEQFF

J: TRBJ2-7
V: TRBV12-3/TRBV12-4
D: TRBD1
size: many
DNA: TGTGCCAGCAGGCGGACAGGATCCTACGAGCAGTACTTC
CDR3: CASRRTGSYEQYF

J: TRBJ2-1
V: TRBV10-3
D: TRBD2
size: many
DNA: TGTGCCATCAGTGTCCCTCCCCTAGCGGGGGACCCTGCCTACAATGAGCAGTTCTTC
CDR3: CAISVPPLAGDPAYNEQFF

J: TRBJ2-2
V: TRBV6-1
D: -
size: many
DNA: TGTGCCAGCAGTGAAGGGTACACCGGGGAGCTGTTTTTT
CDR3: CASSEGYTGELFF

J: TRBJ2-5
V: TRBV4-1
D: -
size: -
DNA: TGCGCCAGCAGCCCCAAGGAGGAGACCCAGTACTTC
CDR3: CASSPKEETQYF

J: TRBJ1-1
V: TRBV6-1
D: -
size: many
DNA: TGTGCCAGCAGTCCCCGACAGGACCCACCAGCTGAAGCTTTCTTT
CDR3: CASSPRQDPPAEAFF

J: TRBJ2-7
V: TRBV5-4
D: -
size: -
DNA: TGTGCCAGCAGCTTCCCCGGGACCGATGTTTACGAGCAGTACTTC
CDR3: CASSFPGTDVYEQYF

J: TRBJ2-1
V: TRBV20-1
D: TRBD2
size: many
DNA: TGCAGTGCTTCTGGCGGGAGTTCCTACAATGAGCAGTTCTTC
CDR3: CSASGGSSYNEQFF

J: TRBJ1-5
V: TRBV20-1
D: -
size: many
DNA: TGCAGTGCTCGCCGGGACGGCGCTTTGGGCAATCAGCCCCAGCATTTT
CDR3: CSARRDGALGNQPQHF

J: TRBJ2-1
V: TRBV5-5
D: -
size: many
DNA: TGTGCCAGCAGCTTGGGGACTGGTTACAATGAGCAGTTCTTC
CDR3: CASSLGTGYNEQFF

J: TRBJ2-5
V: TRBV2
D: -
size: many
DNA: TGTGCCAGCAGTGGTGAAGAGACCCAGTACTTC
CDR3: CASSGEETQYF

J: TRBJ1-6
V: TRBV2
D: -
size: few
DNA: TGTGCCAGCAGTGTAGAGGGTTCACCCCTCCACTTT
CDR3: CASSVEGSPLHF

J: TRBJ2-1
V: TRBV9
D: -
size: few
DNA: TGTGCCAGCAGCGTGACTAGTTATGAGCAGTTCTTC
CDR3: CASSVTSYEQFF

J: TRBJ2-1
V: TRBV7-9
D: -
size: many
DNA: TGTGCCAGCAGCTTTCAAATCTCCTACAATGAGCAGTTCTTC
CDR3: CASSFQISYNEQFF

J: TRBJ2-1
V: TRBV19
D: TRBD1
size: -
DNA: TGTGCCAGTAGTATAGGGGACAGGGGGAAAGGGTCCAGGAGAAATGAGCAGTTCTTC
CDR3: CASSIGDRGKGSRRNEQFF

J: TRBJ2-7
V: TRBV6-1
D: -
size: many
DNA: TGTGCCAGCAGCTCCCACCCCGACCCTAGCTCCTACGAGCAGTACTTC
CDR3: CASSSHPDPSSYEQYF

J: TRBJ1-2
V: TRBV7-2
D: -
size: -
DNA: TGTGCCAGCAGCCCGACCCGGACACTCTATGGCTACACCTTC
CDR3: CASSPTRTLYGYTF

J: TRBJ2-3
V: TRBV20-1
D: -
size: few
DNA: TGCAGTGCGCTCAGTCCGCCCGAGAAACGCACAGATACGCAGTATTTT
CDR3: CSALSPPEKRTDTQYF

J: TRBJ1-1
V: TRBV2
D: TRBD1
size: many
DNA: TGTGCCAGCAGTGAAACAGGGGCCGTGAACACTGAAGCTTTCTTT
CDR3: CASSETGAVNTEAFF

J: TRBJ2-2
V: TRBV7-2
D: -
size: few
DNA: TGTGCCAGCAGCCCGTTTGGGAACACCGGGGAGCTGTTTTTT
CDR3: CASSPFGNTGELFF

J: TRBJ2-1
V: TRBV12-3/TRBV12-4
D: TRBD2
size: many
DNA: TGTGCCAGCAGGCTAGCGGGGGGACATTTCGGGACCTACAATGAGCAGTTCTTC
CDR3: CASRLAGGHFGTYNEQFF

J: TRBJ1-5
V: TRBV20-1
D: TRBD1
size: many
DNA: TGCAGTGCTAGATCGTTGACAGGGGGACAGCCCCAGCATTTT
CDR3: CSARSLTGGQPQHF

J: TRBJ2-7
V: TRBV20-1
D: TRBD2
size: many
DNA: TGCAGTGCTCGCGGGGGGCCTCCCTCGGACGAGCAGTACTTC
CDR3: CSARGGPPSDEQYF

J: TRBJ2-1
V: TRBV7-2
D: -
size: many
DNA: TGTGCCAGCAGCCACAGGCCTAAGGGTGAGCAGTTCTTC
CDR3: CASSHRPKGEQFF

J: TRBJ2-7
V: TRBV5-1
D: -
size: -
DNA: TGCGCCAGCAGCTTAGGAGGGGGTAACTACGAGCAGTACTTC
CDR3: CASSLGGGNYEQYF

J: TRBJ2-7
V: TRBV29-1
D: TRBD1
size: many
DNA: TGCAGCGTTGGAAGGGACAGCTCCTACGAGCAGTACTTC
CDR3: CSVGRDSSYEQYF

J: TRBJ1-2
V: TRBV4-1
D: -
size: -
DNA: TGCGCCAGCGGAACCAACACCCAGGGGAGAGACTATGGCTACACCTTC
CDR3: CASGTNTQGRDYGYTF

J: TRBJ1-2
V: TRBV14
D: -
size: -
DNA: TGTGCCAGCAGCCAAGATAAGGAACGCTATGGCTACACCTTC
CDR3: CASSQDKERYGYTF

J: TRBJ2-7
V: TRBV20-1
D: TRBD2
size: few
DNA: TGCAGTGCTAGAGCGGGAGGGCCCTCCTTCGAGCAGTACTTC
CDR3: CSARAGGPSFEQYF

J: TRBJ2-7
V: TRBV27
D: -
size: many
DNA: TGTGCCACCGCCGGGGCCCTGAACGAGCAGTACTTC
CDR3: CATAGALNEQYF

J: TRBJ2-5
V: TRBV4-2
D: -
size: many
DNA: TGTGCCAGCAGCCAAGAGGAGACTAAGAGGACCCAGTACTTC
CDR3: CASSQEETKRTQYF

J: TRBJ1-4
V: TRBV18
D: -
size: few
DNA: TGTGCCAGCTCACCCGCCCGGACGGGAACTAATGAAAAACTGTTTTTT
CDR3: CASSPARTGTNEKLFF

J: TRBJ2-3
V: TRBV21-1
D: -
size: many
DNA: TGTGCCAGGCACCTTAGCGGGGAGATTTCAGATACGCAGTATTTT
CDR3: CARHLSGEISDTQYF

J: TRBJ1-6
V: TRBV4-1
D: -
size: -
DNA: TGCGCCAGCAGCCAAGATAGCGGAGGTCGGGGATCACCCCTCCACTTT
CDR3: CASSQDSGGRGSPLHF

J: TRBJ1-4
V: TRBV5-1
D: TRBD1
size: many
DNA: TGCGCCAGCAGCTTTCAGGGACAGCTTAATGAAAAACTGTTTTTT
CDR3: CASSFQGQLNEKLFF

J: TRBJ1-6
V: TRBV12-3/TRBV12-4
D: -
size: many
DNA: TGTGCCAGCAGTTTTTCAGGGGATAATTCACCCCTCCACTTT
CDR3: CASSFSGDNSPLHF

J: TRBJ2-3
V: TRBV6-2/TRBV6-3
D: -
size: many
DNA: TGTGCCAGCAGCCCGGGACATACCACAGATACGCAGTATTTT
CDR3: CASSPGHTTDTQYF